There are a few counts of the clone carrying this TCR beta chain. These data are taken from a study of blood T cell repertoires in COVID-19. As for the study in general: The cDNA or gDNA used as material had been derived from T cells, B-cell-depleted T cells, or PBMCs.

Recruited during active infection, patients (from Seattle) were subsequently followed longitudinally. In the original workflow: Amplification with reference gene primers provided the estimates of nucleated cell counts. Produced via immunoSEQ multiplex PCR; TCRdb's table is partial and in-frame only. V and J calls and clone size are given by that table; D and trimming were obtained from the DNA. The table lists about 220,000 clones, roughly 80% of them singletons. Losses at the gene ends were 6 bases for V and 8 bases for J; bases not matched to a gene: 9. The CDR3 runs 14 residues. Germline CDR1 reads MNHEY; CDR2 reads SMNVEV (reference sequence).

Sequenced material: peripheral blood. This clonotype was obtained from a woman between 70 and 85 years old with COVID-19, enrolled during active disease. The genes are TRBV27 and TRBJ1-2; 10 nucleotides agree with TRBD1. The CDR3 reads CASSPGTGVRGYTF. CDR3 sequence (DNA): TGTGCCAGCAGCCCCGGGACAGGGGTTCGGGGCTACACCTTC.